These 20 T cell receptor beta chains were all obtained from the same sample, sequenced in a study of technical replicates of blood from a few donors. Clones were read by immunoSEQ multiplex PCR, and TCRdb kept only the in-frame ones, dropping some. This repertoire shows 75,000 to 95,000 clones, about nine tenths found once; its top ten account for roughly 0.27%. Sequencing was carried out using T cells isolated from PBMCs. These receptors originate from a human donor in good health.

This clone was seen once. The chain carries TRBV20-1 and TRBJ2-7, with TRBD2 matching over 9 bases. V dropped 6 bases and J dropped 5; count of bases not matched to a gene: 2. The CDR3 sequence is 11 residues long. The germline V gene encodes CDR1 DFQATT and CDR2 SNEGSKA (reference sequence). The CDR3 DNA follows: TGCAGTGCGGCGGGGGGGCACGAGCAGTACTTC. It encodes CSAAGGHEQYF.

This clone has only one observation. The rearrangement links TRBV27 to TRBJ2-3; the match to TRBD2 covers 7 bases. The length of the CDR3 is 15 residues. Germline V gene data show CDR1 as MNHEY and CDR2 as SMNVEV (reference sequence). Trimming cost V 4 bases and J 6 bases; bases outside gene matches: 10. The CDR3 region is CASSSMGGAYDTQYF. CDR3 DNA: TGTGCCAGCAGTTCGATGGGAGGGGCGTACGATACGCAGTATTTT.

Notes on this clone: This sample includes further DNA sequences coding for the same CDR3. V usage is TRBV9 and J usage is TRBJ2-7; a possible D gene is TRBD2 (6 bases). Germline V lookup: CDR1 SGDLS, CDR2 YYNGEE. The V and J ends lost 0 bases and 4 bases respectively, with 11 bases between them. The CDR3 consists of 14 residues. Here the CDR3 DNA reads TGTGCCAGCAGCGTAGGTGGAGGGGCTTACGAGCAGTACTTC. This gives the protein CASSVGGGAYEQYF.

The DNA for the CDR3 is TGCGCCAGCAGCTTGGCTCCAGGTTCGAGCAATCAGCCCCAGCATTTT. Translation: CASSLAPGSSNQPQHF. This chain joins TRBV5-1 and TRBJ1-5, with D hard to call. The CDR3 sequence is 16 residues long. V dropped 0 bases and J dropped 1 base, with 11 bases sitting between them. Germline lookup yields CDR1 SGHRS and CDR2 YFSETQ.

The chain employs TRBV5-5 and TRBJ2-3; D call uncertain. This CDR3 contains 13 residues. Germline-derived CDR1 and CDR2 are SGHKS and YYEKEE (reference sequence). V lost 1 base and J lost 1, with 4 bases in between. The DNA for the CDR3 is TGTGCCAGCAGCTTGCGGGGCACAGATACGCAGTATTTT. Translation: CASSLRGTDTQYF.

V usage is TRBV5-5 and J usage is TRBJ2-3, with TRBD2 matching 7 bases. V trimming: 7 bases; J trimming: 6 bases; junction bases outside the gene matches: 2. This CDR3 region has 11 residues. CDR1 and CDR2 from the germline V gene are SGHKS and YYEKEE (reference sequence). In DNA, the CDR3 is TGTGCCAGCGCCGGGGGGGATACGCAGTATTTT. Its translation is CASAGGDTQYF. Looking up the rest from reference TRBV5-5 and TRBJ2-3 gives the full variable domain: DAGVTQSPTHLIKTRGQQVTLRCSPISGHKSVSWYQQVLGQGPQFIFQYYEKEERGRGNFPDRFSARQFPNYSSELNVNALLLGDSALYLCASAGGDTQYFGPGTRLTVL.

The chain has TRBV30 and TRBJ1-1; TRBD1 agrees at 7 bases. V lost 2 bases to trimming and J lost 9 bases; unmatched junction nucleotides: 12. CDR1 is GTSNPN and CDR2 is SVGIG in the germline V gene (reference sequence). There are 14 residues in the CDR3. As DNA, the CDR3 is TGTGCCTGGAGTTCGATGCGACAGGGCCTGAAAGCTTTCTTT. The encoded protein is CAWSSMRQGLKAFF. Filled out from reference TRBV30 and TRBJ1-1, the complete variable domain reads SQTIHQWPATLVQPVGSPLSLECTVEGTSNPNLYWYRQAAGRGLQLLFYSVGIGQISSEVPQNLSASRPQDRQFILSSKKLLLSDSGFYLCAWSSMRQGLKAFFGQGTRLTVV.

This chain links TRBV15 with TRBJ2-2, with 8 bases fitting TRBD1. This CDR3 has 15 residues. Unmatched junction bases numbered 2, after V lost 4 bases and J lost 1 base. The germline V gene encodes CDR1 LNHNV and CDR2 YYDKDF (reference sequence). For the CDR3, the DNA is TGTGCCACCAGCAAAGACAGGGGGAACACCGGGGAGCTGTTTTTT. Translated, it gives CATSKDRGNTGELFF.

The chain uses TRBV29-1 and TRBJ1-2; the D gene is possibly TRBD1 (5 bases). V lost 2 bases and J 4 bases, leaving 8 bases between the germline ends. Germline lookup yields CDR1 SQVTM and CDR2 ANQGSEA. This CDR3 spans 12 amino acids. CDR3 amino acids: CSVERGPYGYTF. CDR3 coding DNA: TGCAGCGTTGAAAGGGGCCCCTATGGCTACACCTTC.

J is TRBJ2-3 and V is TRBV29-1; 12 positions agree with TRBD2. V lost 2 bases, J lost 7 bases, and 1 base stayed unmatched. The germline V gene has CDR1 SQVTM and CDR2 ANQGSEA. CDR3 length: 13 amino acids. Written as DNA, the CDR3 is TGCAGCGTTGAAACTAGCGGGAGGCATACGCAGTATTTT. This codes for CSVETSGRHTQYF.

This clone showed up just once. V gene TRBV7-9 combines with J gene TRBJ2-6; D is unresolved. This CDR3 comprises 15 residues. V was trimmed by 8 bases and J by 0 bases, leaving 11 bases between them. Looked up from germline, CDR1 is SEHNR and CDR2 is FQNEAQ (reference sequence). The chain's CDR3 is CASGYSLSGANVLTF. Here the CDR3 DNA reads TGTGCCAGCGGGTATAGCCTCTCTGGGGCCAACGTCCTGACTTTC.

V usage is TRBV12-5 and J usage is TRBJ2-3; 10 positions agree with TRBD1. The J segment lost 1 base and the V segment lost 0 bases, leaving 7 bases of the junction unmatched. CDR3 size: 18 residues. CDR1 is LGHNT and CDR2 is FRNRAP in the germline V gene. The DNA for the CDR3 is TGTGCTAGTGGTTTGGTCCCGACAGGGGGCGCGGGCACAGATACGCAGTATTTT. Its protein product is CASGLVPTGGAGTDTQYF.

The chain couples TRBV19 to TRBJ2-5; tentative D call: TRBD2 (5 bases). Trimming removed 6 bases from V and 1 base from J, with 12 bases in between. This CDR3 contains 14 residues. The germline V gene has CDR1 LNHDA and CDR2 SQIVND (reference sequence). The chain's CDR3 is CASRGRQFQETQYF. In DNA form, the CDR3 reads TGTGCCAGTAGAGGGAGACAATTCCAAGAGACCCAGTACTTC.

The V and J genes are TRBV28 and TRBJ1-1; no clear D gene. In germline, CDR1 is MDHEN, CDR2 SYDVKM. CDR3 length: 13 residues. Trimming stripped 3 bases from V and 5 bases from J, with 10 bases between. The CDR3 protein is CASSLGSLTEAFF. The CDR3 coding sequence is TGTGCCAGCAGTTTGGGCAGTCTTACTGAAGCTTTCTTT.

CDR3 in amino acids: CASRSTTRNTEAFF. In DNA form, the CDR3 reads TGTGCCAGTAGGTCCACCACCAGGAACACTGAAGCTTTCTTT. The chain carries TRBV19 and TRBJ1-1; D gene ambiguous. This CDR3 region has 14 residues. The ends were cut back, 6 bases at V and 1 base at J, with 12 bases in the middle. Germline CDR1 is LNHDA and CDR2 is SQIVND (reference sequence).

A single count supports this clone. The rearrangement links TRBV7-9 to TRBJ2-1; no clear D. Germline V gene data show CDR1 as SEHNR and CDR2 as FQNEAQ (reference sequence). This CDR3 is 13 amino acids long. Trimming shortened V by 1 base and J by 9 bases, and 10 bases separated the two germline ends. CDR3: CASSLDNIFEQFF. As DNA, the CDR3 is TGTGCCAGCAGCTTAGATAATATTTTTGAGCAGTTCTTC.

The chain uses TRBV11-2 and TRBJ2-1; TRBD1 is a possible D gene (6 bases). V lost 1 base to trimming and J lost 0 bases, with 7 bases between them. Germline assignment: CDR1 SGHAT and CDR2 FQNNGV. This CDR3 has 15 residues. The CDR3 DNA follows: TGTGCCAGCAGCTTAGGGACAGACTCCTACAATGAGCAGTTCTTC. Translating it yields CASSLGTDSYNEQFF.

J is TRBJ2-6 and V is TRBV2, with no clear D. This CDR3 is built from 16 residues. Per the germline V gene, CDR1 is SNHLY and CDR2 is FYNNEI. The germline V and J ends were trimmed by 2 bases and 4 bases, with 12 bases remaining between them. Written as DNA, the CDR3 is TGTGCCAGCAGTGAATGGCAGTCGGAGGGGGCCAACGTCCTGACTTTC. This codes for CASSEWQSEGANVLTF.

This chain connects TRBV28 to TRBJ2-5; unclear D gene. This CDR3 is built from 13 residues. The V end was cut by 6 bases, the J end by 7 bases, with 15 bases between. CDR1 MDHEN and CDR2 SYDVKM come from the germline V gene. CDR3 region: CASRLSDSGTQYF. The DNA of the CDR3 is TGTGCCAGCAGACTTTCAGATTCGGGGACCCAGTACTTC.

This clone occurred once. This chain joins TRBV5-6 and TRBJ1-3; D remains unclear. CDR3 size: 15 residues. In germline, CDR1 is SGHDT, CDR2 YYEEEE. Between the trimmed V and J ends, which lost 3 bases and 0 bases, there was a span of 10 bases. CDR3 nucleotide sequence: TGTGCCAGCAGCTACGGGTCCCGCTCTGGAAACACCATATATTTT. The encoded protein is CASSYGSRSGNTIYF.